These T cell receptor beta chains were read from a single sample in a study of shared clonotypes between healthy human individuals. The repertoire was sequenced with immunoSEQ multiplex PCR; TCRdb's copy has only in-frame clones and lacks some. This table holds about 2,200,000 clones, roughly 91% found once. The sequenced sample consisted of naive CD8+ T cells from PBMCs. The receptors originated from a man aged 18 to 35 in good health. Some clones in this sample may be carry-over from other donors' samples. CDR3s include the opening cysteine and the closing phenylalanine or tryptophan. The D gene is left open where the match is weak.

D | J | V | length | CDR3
- | TRBJ1-1 | TRBV27 | 13 | CASSTYHTGRAFF
- | TRBJ1-5 | TRBV9 | 13 | CASSQGWNQPQHF
TRBD2 | TRBJ2-1 | TRBV7-3 | 15 | CASSLLAGPYNEQFF
- | TRBJ2-3 | TRBV19 | 12 | CASSDGTDTQYF
TRBD1 | TRBJ1-1 | TRBV7-3 | 14 | CASSPSPDRFEAFF
- | TRBJ1-6 | TRBV7-2 | 16 | CASSLGAAPKNSPLHF
- | TRBJ1-5 | TRBV21-1 | 15 | CASSPQEWANQPQHF
- | TRBJ2-1 | TRBV2 | 16 | CASSERGPEKYNEQFF
TRBD2 | TRBJ2-5 | TRBV12-5 | 16 | CASGLVLAGGKETQYF
- | TRBJ2-2 | TRBV28 | 15 | CASSPLGVGSGELFF
TRBD1 | TRBJ2-5 | TRBV10-3 | 13 | CAISEDRGDTQYF
- | TRBJ1-2 | TRBV7-9 | 15 | CASSDTWWRLYGYTF
TRBD2 | TRBJ2-7 | TRBV27 | 14 | CASSFGGGSYEQYF
- | TRBJ2-7 | TRBV19 | 12 | CASSSSGYEQYF